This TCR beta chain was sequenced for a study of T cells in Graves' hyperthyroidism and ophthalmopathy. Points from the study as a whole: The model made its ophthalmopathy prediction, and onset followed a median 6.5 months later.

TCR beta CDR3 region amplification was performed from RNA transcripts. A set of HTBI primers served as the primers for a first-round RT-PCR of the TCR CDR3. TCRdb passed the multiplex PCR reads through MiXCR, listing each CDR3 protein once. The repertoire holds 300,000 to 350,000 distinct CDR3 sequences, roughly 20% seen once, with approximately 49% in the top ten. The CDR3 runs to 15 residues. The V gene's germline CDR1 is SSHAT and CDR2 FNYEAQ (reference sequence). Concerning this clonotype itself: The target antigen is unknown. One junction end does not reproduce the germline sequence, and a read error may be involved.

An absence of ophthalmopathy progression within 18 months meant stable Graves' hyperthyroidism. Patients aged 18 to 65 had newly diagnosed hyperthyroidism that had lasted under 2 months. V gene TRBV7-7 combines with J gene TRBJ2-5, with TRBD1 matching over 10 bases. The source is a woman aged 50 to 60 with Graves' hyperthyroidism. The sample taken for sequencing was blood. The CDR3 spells CASSLDRGLGETQYF. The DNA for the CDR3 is TGTGCTAGCAGCTTAGACAGGGGGCTTGGAGAGACCCAGTACTTC. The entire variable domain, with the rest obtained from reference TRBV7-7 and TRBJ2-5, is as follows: GAGVSQSPRYKVTKRGQDVTLRCDPISSHATLYWYQQALGQGPEFLTYFNYEAQPDKSGLPSDRFSAERPEGSISTLTIQRTEQRDSAMYRCASSLDRGLGETQYFGPGTRLLVL.